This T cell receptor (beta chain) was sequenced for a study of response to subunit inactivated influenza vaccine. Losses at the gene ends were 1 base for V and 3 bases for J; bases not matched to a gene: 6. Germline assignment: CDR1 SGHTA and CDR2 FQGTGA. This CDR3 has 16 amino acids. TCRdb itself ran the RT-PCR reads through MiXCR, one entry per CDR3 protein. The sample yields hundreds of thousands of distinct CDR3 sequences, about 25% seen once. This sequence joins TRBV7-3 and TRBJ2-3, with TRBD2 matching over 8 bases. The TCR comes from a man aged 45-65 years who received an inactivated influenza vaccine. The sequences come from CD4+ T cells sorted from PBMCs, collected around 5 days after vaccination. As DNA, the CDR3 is TGTGCCAGCAGCTTAAGGCCCGGGAGGGCGACAGATACGCAGTATTTT. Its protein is CASSLRPGRATDTQYF.